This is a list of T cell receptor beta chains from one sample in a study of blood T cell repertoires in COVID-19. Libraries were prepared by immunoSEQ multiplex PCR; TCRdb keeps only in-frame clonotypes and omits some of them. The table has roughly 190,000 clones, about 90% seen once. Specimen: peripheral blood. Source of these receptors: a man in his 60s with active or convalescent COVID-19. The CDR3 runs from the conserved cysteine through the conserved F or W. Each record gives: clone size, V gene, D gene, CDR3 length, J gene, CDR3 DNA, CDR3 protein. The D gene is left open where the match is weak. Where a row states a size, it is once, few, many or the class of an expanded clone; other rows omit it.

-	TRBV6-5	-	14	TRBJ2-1	TGTGCCAGCAGTTCCACATACAGGGAGAGTGAGCAGTTCTTC	CASSSTYRESEQFF
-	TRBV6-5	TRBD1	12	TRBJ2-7	TGTGCCAGCAGCAGGGACAGGGATCGGCAGTACTTC	CASSRDRDRQYF
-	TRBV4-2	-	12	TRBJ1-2	TGTGCCAGCAGCATGTCGGGGTATGGCTACACCTTC	CASSMSGYGYTF
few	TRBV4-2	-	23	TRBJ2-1	TGTGCCAGCAGCCCGGCCTTCCCCCAACATGGGGGGGCCTTATTACCGAAATACAATGAGCAGTTCTTC	CASSPAFPQHGGALLPKYNEQFF
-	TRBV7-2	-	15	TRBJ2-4	TGTGCCAGCAGCTACCAGACAGGTGGGGGAAACATTCAGTACTTC	CASSYQTGGGNIQYF
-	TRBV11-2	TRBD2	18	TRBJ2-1	TGTGCCAGCAGCTTAGTTGGCCTAGCGGGGGGTCTTTACAATGAGCAGTTCTTC	CASSLVGLAGGLYNEQFF
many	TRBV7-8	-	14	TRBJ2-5	TGTGCCAGCAGCCCCACCCGGGGGAGGGAGACCCAGTACTTC	CASSPTRGRETQYF
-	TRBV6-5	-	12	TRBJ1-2	TGTGCCAGCAGTTTCACAGGGACGGGCTACACCTTC	CASSFTGTGYTF
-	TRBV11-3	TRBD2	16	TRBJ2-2	TGTGCCAGCACTAAGGGACTAGCGGGGGGTGTCGGGGAGCTGTTTTTT	CASTKGLAGGVGELFF
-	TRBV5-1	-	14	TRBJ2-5	TGCGCCAGCAGCTTGTTTGGGGCGGCGGAGACCCAGTACTTC	CASSLFGAAETQYF
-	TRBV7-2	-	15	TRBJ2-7	TGTGCCAGCAGCTTGACCACCGGGTCGCGGTACGAGCAGTACTTC	CASSLTTGSRYEQYF
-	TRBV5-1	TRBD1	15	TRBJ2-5	TGCGCCAGCAGCTTGGACCCAGGGGGAGACGAGACCCAGTACTTC	CASSLDPGGDETQYF